These T cell receptor beta chains were read from a single sample in a study of Ad26.COV2.S vaccination and SARS-CoV-2 variants. The method was immunoSEQ multiplex PCR; TCRdb's version includes in-frame clones alone and lacks a portion of them. The table has hundreds of thousands of clones, around 88% seen once. The material was peripheral blood, obtained in a trial of Ad26.COV2.S vaccine versus placebo. The receptors shown here come from a person aged 18-65 years who received the Ad26.COV2.S COVID-19 vaccine or a placebo. Each CDR3 is given with its conserved first and last residue. A D gene is named only where the DNA matches it firmly. Expanded clones get a size class; other rows say once, few or many, or leave the size out.

>TRBV30|NA|NA|TRBJ1-6
CAWSVGSRNSPLHF
TGTGCCTGGAGTGTGGGGAGTCGTAACTCACCCCTCCACTTT
>TRBV14|NA|TRBD2|TRBJ2-1
CASSPRAGVSYNEQFF
TGTGCCAGCAGCCCAAGGGCGGGAGTCTCCTACAATGAGCAGTTCTTC
>TRBV28|NA|TRBD1|TRBJ1-4
CASSPTSGGDEKLFF
TGTGCCAGCAGTCCTACCTCAGGGGGCGATGAAAAACTGTTTTTT
>TRBV7-2|NA|TRBD1|TRBJ2-1
CASSLTDRAEQFF
TGTGCCAGCAGCTTAACGGACAGGGCTGAGCAGTTCTTC
>TRBV7-2|NA|NA|TRBJ2-7
CASSLVGTLSSYEQYF
TGTGCCAGCAGCTTAGTTGGGACCCTAAGCTCCTACGAGCAGTACTTC
>TRBV4-2|NA|NA|TRBJ1-6
CASSQGTTGSYNSPLHF
TGTGCCAGCAGCCAGGGGACAACGGGGTCCTATAATTCACCCCTCCACTTT
>TRBV18|NA|NA|TRBJ2-5
CASSPQGGETQYF
TGTGCCAGCTCACCACAGGGTGGGGAGACCCAGTACTTC
>TRBV7-2|once|NA|TRBJ1-6
CASSLTAYNSPLHF
TGTGCCAGCAGCCTTACAGCATATAATTCACCCCTCCACTTT
>TRBV25-1|NA|TRBD2|TRBJ2-1
CASSRAGEAYEQFF
TGTGCCAGCAGTCGCGCGGGAGAGGCATATGAGCAGTTCTTC
>TRBV9|once|NA|TRBJ1-1
CASSVEDRNTEAFF
TGTGCCAGCAGCGTAGAGGACAGAAACACTGAAGCTTTCTTT
>TRBV21-1|once|NA|TRBJ1-2
CASSKKSGGSKTSSNYGYTF
TGTGCCAGCAGCAAAAAAAGCGGTGGCAGCAAAACTTCCTCTAACTATGGCTACACCTTC
>TRBV7-3|NA|NA|TRBJ2-2
CASSLPGTGELFF
TGTGCCAGCAGCTTACCCGGCACCGGGGAGCTGTTTTTT
>TRBV7-8|NA|NA|TRBJ2-7
CASSLSGYEQYF
TGTGCCAGCAGCCTTAGCGGTTACGAGCAGTACTTC
>TRBV5-1|NA|NA|TRBJ2-7
CASSLGLAYTSYEQYF
TGCGCCAGCAGCTTGGGCCTAGCTTATACCTCCTACGAGCAGTACTTC
>TRBV7-6|NA|NA|TRBJ1-1
CASSDPRREGRANTEAFF
TGTGCCAGCAGCGACCCTCGACGCGAGGGCAGGGCGAACACTGAAGCTTTCTTT
>TRBV5-5|NA|TRBD1|TRBJ1-5
CASSLVGGHQPQHF
TGTGCCAGCAGCTTGGTAGGGGGCCATCAGCCCCAGCATTTT
>TRBV27|NA|NA|TRBJ1-6
CASGGLPNSPLHF
TGCGCTTCTGGGGGGCTCCCTAATTCACCCCTCCACTTT
>TRBV18|NA|NA|TRBJ1-1
CASSPSDSAYTEAFF
TGTGCCAGCTCCCCCTCTGATTCAGCGTACACTGAAGCTTTCTTT
>TRBV29-1|NA|TRBD1|TRBJ1-1
CSVERGGNTEAFF
TGCAGCGTTGAAAGAGGGGGCAACACTGAAGCTTTCTTT
>TRBV6-5|NA|NA|TRBJ1-2
CASRGDLNYGYTF
TGTGCCAGCAGAGGGGACCTTAACTATGGCTACACCTTC
>TRBV29-1|NA|TRBD2|TRBJ2-7
CSAEITLAGGTYEQYF
TGCAGCGCCGAAATAACACTAGCGGGAGGCACCTACGAGCAGTACTTC
>TRBV6-5|NA|NA|TRBJ2-2
CASSGGGAYTGELFF
TGTGCCAGCAGCGGTGGCGGGGCTTATACCGGGGAGCTGTTTTTT
>TRBV5-1|NA|NA|TRBJ1-1
CASSFEGVKSEAFF
TGCGCCAGCAGCTTTGAGGGGGTGAAGTCTGAAGCTTTCTTT
>TRBV19|NA|TRBD1|TRBJ1-5
CASRDRGYNQPQHF
TGTGCCAGTCGGGACAGGGGATACAATCAGCCCCAGCATTTT
>TRBV28|NA|NA|TRBJ1-5
CASSFRGASNQPQHF
TGTGCCAGCAGTTTTCGGGGGGCTAGCAATCAGCCCCAGCATTTT
>TRBV9|NA|NA|TRBJ2-3
CASSPGPNTDTQYF
TGTGCCAGCAGCCCCGGGCCCAACACAGATACGCAGTATTTT
>TRBV11-2|few|TRBD1|TRBJ1-4
CASSRDRERAFF
TGTGCCAGCAGCCGGGACAGGGAGAGGGCTTTTTTT
>TRBV12-3/TRBV12-4|NA|NA|TRBJ2-7
CASSFLVHEQYF
TGTGCCAGCAGTTTTTTGGTACACGAGCAGTACTTC
>TRBV10-3|NA|NA|TRBJ2-7
CAISESIGVGKTYEQYF
TGTGCCATCAGTGAGTCGATAGGGGTAGGAAAGACCTACGAGCAGTACTTC
>TRBV7-6|NA|TRBD1|TRBJ1-2
CASSPEGDRVGGYTF
TGTGCCAGCAGCCCCGAGGGGGACAGGGTCGGTGGCTACACCTTC
>TRBV6-5|NA|TRBD1|TRBJ1-1
CASSQDRGGTEAFF
TGTGCCAGCAGCCAGGACAGGGGTGGCACTGAAGCTTTCTTT
>TRBV5-1|NA|NA|TRBJ2-7
CASSLVGFEQYF
TGCGCCAGCAGCTTGGTGGGATTCGAGCAGTACTTC
>TRBV10-3|NA|NA|TRBJ1-1
CAIGRAYTEAFF
TGTGCCATCGGAAGGGCCTACACTGAAGCTTTCTTT
>TRBV27|NA|NA|TRBJ2-7
CASSSRTRYEQYF
TGTGCCAGCAGTTCCCGGACACGGTACGAGCAGTACTTC
>TRBV7-2|NA|NA|TRBJ1-4
CASSLAGPNEKLFF
TGTGCCAGCAGCTTAGCGGGGCCTAATGAAAAACTGTTTTTT
>TRBV11-1|NA|TRBD1|TRBJ1-6
CASSLNSGTGGSPLHF
TGTGCCAGCAGCTTAAATTCCGGGACAGGGGGTTCACCCCTCCACTTT
>TRBV19|NA|NA|TRBJ2-5
CASSLGVGSGETQYF
TGTGCCAGTAGCTTGGGGGTGGGGTCGGGAGAGACCCAGTACTTC
>TRBV27|NA|NA|TRBJ2-4
CASSFSGGGKNIQYF
TGTGCCAGCAGTTTTTCCGGCGGCGGCAAAAACATTCAGTACTTC
>TRBV5-1|once|NA|TRBJ2-7
CASSLVGGGVYF
TGCGCCAGCAGCTTGGTGGGCGGAGGAGTGTACTTC
>TRBV18|NA|NA|TRBJ1-6
CASSHRENSPLHF
TGTGCCAGCTCACATCGGGAAAATTCACCCCTCCACTTT
>TRBV7-2|few|NA|TRBJ1-2
CASSSGRGGYGYTF
TGTGCCAGCAGCTCGGGACGGGGTGGCTATGGCTACACCTTC
>TRBV27|NA|NA|TRBJ2-7
CASSFLQGSYEQYF
TGTGCCAGCAGTTTCCTCCAGGGCTCCTACGAGCAGTACTTC
>TRBV5-1|NA|TRBD1|TRBJ2-7
CASSLQPGQGAYEQYF
TGCGCCAGCAGCTTACAACCGGGACAGGGGGCGTACGAGCAGTACTTC
>TRBV5-4|NA|TRBD2|TRBJ2-3
CASSLSAGAGTDTQYF
TGTGCCAGCAGCTTGTCGGCGGGAGCGGGCACAGATACGCAGTATTTT
>TRBV12-3/TRBV12-4|NA|NA|TRBJ1-3
CASRVLSGNTIYF
TGTGCCAGCAGGGTCCTCTCTGGAAACACCATATATTTT
>TRBV12-3/TRBV12-4|NA|TRBD2|TRBJ2-7
CAISSGRSYEQYF
TGTGCCATCTCTAGCGGGAGGTCCTACGAGCAGTACTTC
>TRBV7-8|NA|NA|TRBJ1-2
CASTETGVDYGYTF
TGTGCCAGCACCGAGACAGGCGTTGACTATGGCTACACCTTC
>TRBV7-2|NA|NA|TRBJ1-5
CASSSQGINQPQHF
TGTGCCAGCAGTTCACAGGGTATCAATCAGCCCCAGCATTTT
>TRBV11-2|NA|NA|TRBJ1-2
CASSLGPDSYGYTF
TGTGCCAGCAGCTTAGGCCCAGACAGCTATGGCTACACCTTC
>TRBV5-1|NA|TRBD1|TRBJ2-5
CASSRDRGGETQYF
TGCGCCAGCAGCCGGGACAGGGGAGGGGAGACCCAGTACTTC
>TRBV5-1|NA|TRBD1|TRBJ1-4
CASSSSGGNNEKLFF
TGCGCCAGCAGCTCCTCAGGGGGGAATAATGAAAAACTGTTTTTT